This T cell receptor (beta chain) stems from a study of pediatric ulcerative colitis. Findings and caveats of the study: Some T cells in rectal biopsies may come from blood, especially with overt colitis. In rectum, acute severe colitis had expanded clones and less diversity. This repertoire reflects total lymphocytes rather than subpopulations like regulatory T cells.

The CDR3 spans 16 residues. The V and J ends lost 2 bases and 5 bases, in that order; junction bases with no gene match: 6. Germline lookup yields CDR1 MNHEY and CDR2 SVGAGI. One to two pinch biopsies were taken from the rectum during colonoscopy. Control subjects, colonoscoped for suspected IBD, had macroscopically and histologically normal endoscopy. The assay was immunoSEQ multiplex PCR, and TCRdb's table has in-frame clones only and misses some. The sample lists around 12,000 clones, roughly three quarters occurring once. As for this clone: Antigen unknown.

The V and J genes are TRBV6-5 and TRBJ2-5; TRBD2 aligns across 12 bases. Sequencing input: gut tissue. The TCR was taken from a boy aged 5 to 17 who was a control in a study of pediatric ulcerative colitis. CDR3 residues: CASSYRLAGVGETQYF. The DNA for the CDR3 is TGTGCCAGCAGTTACAGACTAGCGGGAGTGGGGGAGACCCAGTACTTC.